This T cell receptor beta chain comes out of a study of spatial heterogeneity in lung cancer. Study-level background: There were, on average, more than eight raw-read appearances for each unique TCR and UMI combination.

Each CDR3 protein is one row after TCRdb ran MiXCR on the 5' RACE reads. The table shows some 47,000 distinct CDR3 sequences, with 6.5% to 8% occurring only once. Per germline, CDR1 SGHTA and CDR2 FQGTGA. The V end was cut by 1 base, the J end by 4 bases, with 14 bases between. CDR3 length: 16 amino acids. Specified time point: sample taken at primary tumor resection. Whole RNA from tumor, nontumor lung or frozen PBMC was sequenced unsorted. The donor group consisted of 55 to 85 patients who had untreated, early-stage non-small cell lung cancer. Study results and limitations: Compared with follow-up, resection was when ubiquitous expanded tumor TCRs appeared in blood more.

This clonotype was found many times. Its antigen is still unknown. The V gene is TRBV7-3, the J gene TRBJ2-1, with D tentatively TRBD1 or TRBD2 (6 bases each). The origin of this receptor is a female donor with early-stage non-small cell lung cancer. Here the sequenced sample was PBMCs, taken at surgery. In DNA, the CDR3 is TGTGCCAGCAGCTTAAAGGCCCGGGGGCAATACAATGAGCAGTTCTTC. Translated: CASSLKARGQYNEQFF.